This T cell receptor beta chain was profiled in a study of cytomegalovirus exposure and HLA in healthy donors. General study results and limits: In an earlier analysis, most TCR beta V segments were productive about 87% or about 30% of the time.

Researchers ran the PCR with 60 Vbeta and 13 Jbeta primers. TCRdb's table, derived via immunoSEQ multiplex PCR, lists solely in-frame clones and lacks some. Counted here are about 110,000 clones, 81% occurring once; the ten biggest clones make up 2% to 2.5%. In germline, CDR1 is SGHNT, CDR2 YYREEE (reference sequence). The CDR3 contains 15 residues. Trimming at V came to 4 bases and at J to 7 bases, leaving 8 bases not matched to a gene. Points on this clone: No antigen is known for it.

The chain carries TRBV5-4 and TRBJ1-6; TRBD1 agrees at 7 bases. The sequencing sample was made of PBMCs. This TCR came from a man aged 25-40 years in good health and CMV-seronegative. The CDR3 nucleotides read TGTGCCAGCAGCCGGGCGGGACAGCCAAATTCACCCCTCCACTTT. This codes for CASSRAGQPNSPLHF.